A selection of T cell receptor beta chains follows, all from one sample in a study of beta chain features in type 1 diabetes. TCRdb's table, derived via immunoSEQ multiplex PCR, lists solely in-frame clones and lacks some. The table lists about 340,000 clones, roughly 13% of them singletons. The sequenced sample was naive CD4+ T cells from blood. These receptors were obtained from a woman aged 18-29 years with type 1 diabetes. Both conserved end residues are trimmed from each CDR3.

cdr3_length j_call v_call cdr3_aa
12 TRBJ1-4 TRBV6-1 ASSAGTTNEKLF
13 TRBJ2-1 TRBV18 ASSPPSIPQNEQF
13 TRBJ1-2 TRBV19 ASSPTGGAGYGYT
10 TRBJ2-7 TRBV29-1 SELDKPCGQY
15 TRBJ2-2 TRBV4-3 ASSHPASGRYTGELF
13 TRBJ1-4 TRBV30 AWSVGRGRTAVLF
12 TRBJ1-2 TRBV5-6 ASSDTGGNYGYT
11 TRBJ2-1 TRBV11-2 ASSLGDWGEQF
11 TRBJ2-6 TRBV29-1 SFKSRGANVLT
13 TRBJ2-2 TRBV28 ASSPGTANTGELF
13 TRBJ2-3 TRBV5-4 ASSIPGLGTDTQY
12 TRBJ1-2 TRBV15 ATSFGTPPDGYT
14 TRBJ2-1 TRBV5-1 ASSSEPGLAKNEQF
11 TRBJ1-2 TRBV19 ASSHQGASGYT
13 TRBJ1-2 TRBV9 ASSVVGGINYGYT
14 TRBJ2-1 TRBV5-1 ASSLEGGETYNEQF
12 TRBJ1-2 TRBV11-2 ASSIQGAHYGYT
12 TRBJ1-1 TRBV29-1 SVRQLLMNTEAF
9 TRBJ2-5 TRBV20-1 SASGGETQY
12 TRBJ2-2 TRBV29-1 SVETAGEPGELF
12 TRBJ1-2 TRBV19 ASSVGDRVDGYT
8 TRBJ1-1 TRBV4-1 ARGDKGAF
9 TRBJ1-1 TRBV6-5 ASIQNTEAF
14 TRBJ2-1 TRBV7-9 ASSLSRLAGGSEQF
14 TRBJ2-7 TRBV5-1 ASSLESRSGKGEQY
11 TRBJ1-5 TRBV30 AWSHRANQPQH
11 TRBJ1-1 TRBV7-2 ASSLQGDTEAF
14 TRBJ2-3 TRBV2 ASRLLAETARGTQY
13 TRBJ2-5 TRBV6-5 ASSLSDRVWETQY
12 TRBJ1-4 TRBV28 ASSRQGAGEKLF
16 TRBJ1-4 TRBV5-1 ASSSSLRTGGTNEKLF
12 TRBJ2-4 TRBV28 ASSYGLAKNIQY
14 TRBJ2-1 TRBV7-3 ASSSGLALSYNEQF
12 TRBJ2-5 TRBV6-6 ASSYRDSQETQY
12 TRBJ1-2 TRBV15 ATSSGGPGLGYT
15 TRBJ2-1 TRBV11-2 ASSQSPARLAYNEQF
12 TRBJ2-4 TRBV29-1 SVGYRVDKNIQY
13 TRBJ2-1 TRBV19 ASSSGGLGYNEQF
13 TRBJ2-2 TRBV10-3 AISRLAGDTGELF
11 TRBJ2-1 TRBV7-8 ASSLGIGGEQF
12 TRBJ1-1 TRBV10-3 ATGGQSMNTEAF
12 TRBJ1-1 TRBV5-4 ASSSLTGGTEAF
13 TRBJ2-1 TRBV29-1 SVSGSSLPRNEQF
10 TRBJ1-4 TRBV30 AWSRQGEKLF
15 TRBJ2-3 TRBV19 ASSIDRGGRYTDTQY
16 TRBJ2-3 TRBV5-1 ASSLASKLRGTTDTQY
15 TRBJ2-1 TRBV4-1 ASSPTRLGQGFNEQF
11 TRBJ1-4 TRBV2 ASTGQGNEKLF
11 TRBJ2-7 TRBV18 ASSPGDTNEQY
12 TRBJ1-2 TRBV18 ASSPGDSSYGYT
11 TRBJ1-5 TRBV7-9 ASSLSGNQPQH
13 TRBJ2-2 TRBV5-1 ASRRTGGSTGELF
13 TRBJ2-7 TRBV7-3 ASSLIGEGAHEQY
13 TRBJ1-5 TRBV27 ASSSDSSGVQPQH